Listed here are 16 T cell receptor beta chains from one sample, sequenced in a study of early T cells in non-severe SARS-CoV-2 infection. Each CDR3 protein is one row after TCRdb ran MiXCR on the 5' RACE reads. The sample yields tens of thousands of distinct CDR3 sequences, approximately 5.2% seen once. The specimen was whole blood. The source is an adult who was a healthcare worker with PCR-confirmed SARS-CoV-2 infection or an uninfected control (not recorded which).

Note on this clonotype: A much larger clone lies a single base off, so this may be a read error. The chain employs TRBV2 and TRBJ2-5, with 7 bases matching TRBD1. Germline CDR1 reads SNHLY; CDR2 reads FYNNEI. The V gene end was trimmed by 9 bases and the J gene end by 5 bases; junction bases not matched to a gene: 9. The CDR3 covers 13 residues. CDR3 residues: CASTGVSFETQYF. Written as DNA, the CDR3 is TGTGCCAGTACAGGGGTATCGTTCGAGACCCAGTACTTC. Using reference TRBV2 and TRBJ2-5 for the parts outside the CDR3, the full variable domain is EPEVTQTPSHQVTQMGQEVILRCVPISNHLYFYWYRQILGQKVEFLVSFYNNEISEKSEIFDDQFSVERPDGSNFTLKIRSTKLEDSAMYFCASTGVSFETQYFGPGTRLLVL.

Ten or more counts support this clonotype. V gene TRBV6-2 or TRBV6-3 combines with J gene TRBJ1-1; no firm D call. The CDR3 contains 13 residues. V was pared by 8 bases and J by 6 bases, with 16 bases between. Germline CDR1 and CDR2: MNHEY and SVGEGT. The CDR3 region is CASRPLKGPEAFF. CDR3 DNA: TGTGCCAGCCGTCCCCTTAAAGGCCCTGAAGCTTTCTTT.

This clonotype showed up just a few times. V is TRBV4-2 and J is TRBJ2-5; 13 nucleotides agree with TRBD2. Germline trimming cut 4 bases from V and 3 bases from J; bases unmatched to any gene: 5. The length of the CDR3 is 16 residues. In germline, CDR1 is LGHNA, CDR2 YNFKEQ. The chain's CDR3 is CASSPAGTSGEETQYF. In DNA, the CDR3 is TGTGCCAGCAGCCCAGCCGGGACTAGCGGGGAAGAGACCCAGTACTTC.

This rearrangement joins TRBV10-3 to TRBJ1-5; 7 positions agree with TRBD1. Germline CDR1 reads ENHRY; CDR2 reads SYGVKD. The CDR3 consists of 13 residues. V lost 6 bases and J lost 7; bases outside the gene matches: 6. CDR3 loop: CAIRDRVGQPQHF. The DNA for the CDR3 is TGTGCCATCAGAGACAGGGTGGGCCAGCCCCAGCATTTT.

This clonotype has just a few counts. The chain is built from TRBV7-2 and TRBJ2-7; tentatively, D is TRBD1 (6 bases). V gave up 3 bases and J gave up 7 bases, with 16 bases separating them. This CDR3 has 14 residues. Germline V gene sequence: CDR1 SGHTA, CDR2 FQGNSA. The CDR3: CASSFFRGFWEQYF. CDR3 coding DNA: TGTGCCAGCAGCTTTTTCAGGGGTTTTTGGGAGCAGTACTTC.

This clonotype was detected ten times or more. V usage is TRBV14 and J usage is TRBJ2-7; tentatively, D is TRBD1 or TRBD2 (5 bases each). The CDR3 has 13 amino acids. Per the germline V gene, CDR1 is SGHDN and CDR2 is FVKESK. Trimming left V 5 bases short and J 5 bases short, with 13 bases between. CDR3 loop: CASSSGWRNEQYF. For the CDR3, the DNA is TGTGCCAGCAGCTCAGGGTGGAGGAACGAGCAGTACTTC.

This clonotype came up many times. V and J are TRBV20-1 and TRBJ1-2; D uncertain. This CDR3 region has 14 residues. Germline loops: CDR1 DFQATT, CDR2 SNEGSKA (reference sequence). Trimming stripped 0 bases from V and 10 bases from J, with 18 bases between. The CDR3: CSARDLGWERVYTF. CDR3 in DNA: TGCAGTGCTAGAGATCTAGGCTGGGAACGTGTCTACACCTTC.

This clonotype was observed a few times. This rearrangement joins TRBV9 to TRBJ1-1; maybe TRBD1 (5 bases). Trimming removed 0 bases at V and 4 bases at J, with 13 bases between. CDR1 SGDLS and CDR2 YYNGEE come from the germline V gene. The CDR3 runs to 15 residues. Here the CDR3 reads CASSVGLGGFTEAFF. The CDR3 nucleotides are TGTGCCAGCAGCGTAGGGCTCGGGGGTTTCACTGAAGCTTTCTTT. The full variable domain, rest sourced from reference TRBV9 and TRBJ1-1, is DSGVTQTPKHLITATGQRVTLRCSPRSGDLSVYWYQQSLDQGLQFLIQYYNGEERAKGNILERFSAQQFPDLHSELNLSSLELGDSALYFCASSVGLGGFTEAFFGQGTRLTVV.

This clonotype was seen ten or more times. The V and J genes are TRBV3-1 and TRBJ1-4, with D unresolved. This CDR3 spans 14 amino acids. V lost 4 bases and J 2 bases, leaving 8 bases between the germline ends. CDR1 LGHDT and CDR2 YNNKEL come from the germline V gene (reference sequence). CDR3 protein: CASSPSPTNEKLFF. The CDR3, as DNA: TGTGCCAGCAGCCCGAGTCCGACTAATGAAAAACTGTTTTTT.

This clonotype was observed at least ten times. The V gene is TRBV11-2, the J gene TRBJ2-3; no reliable D call. Germline V gene lookup returns CDR1 SGHAT and CDR2 FQNNGV. The CDR3 length is 13 residues. V was shortened by 0 bases and J by 8 bases, with 9 bases between the two germline ends. This chain's CDR3 is CASSLEVRSTQYF. In DNA, the CDR3 is TGTGCCAGCAGCTTAGAAGTCCGGAGTACGCAGTATTTT.

In its sample, this clonotype was seen many times. The chain has TRBV13 and TRBJ1-3; no clear D gene. The CDR3 consists of 16 residues. Trimming took off 1 base at V and 2 bases at J, with 12 bases between the two ends. In germline, CDR1 is PRHDT, CDR2 FYEKMQ (reference sequence). The DNA of the CDR3 is TGTGCCAGCAGCTTAGTAAAGGCGAACGCTGGAAACACCATATATTTT. Residues: CASSLVKANAGNTIYF.

This clonotype was found many times. The rearrangement links TRBV7-9 to TRBJ1-5; D remains ambiguous. Germline assignment: CDR1 SEHNR and CDR2 FQNEAQ (reference sequence). V lost 1 base and J 6 bases, leaving 7 bases between the germline ends. There are 13 residues in the CDR3. The DNA of the CDR3 is TGTGCCAGCAGCTTAGGTGGTTTTCAGCCCCAGCATTTT. Its protein is CASSLGGFQPQHF. Full variable domain (rest looked up from reference TRBV7-9 and TRBJ1-5): DTGVSQNPRHKITKRGQNVTFRCDPISEHNRLYWYRQTLGQGPEFLTYFQNEAQLEKSRLLSDRFSAERPKGSFSTLEIQRTEQGDSAMYLCASSLGGFQPQHFGDGTRLSIL.

Ten or more counts support this clonotype. V and J are TRBV20-1 and TRBJ1-6; D not certain. Trimming removed 0 bases from V and 10 bases from J, with 16 bases in between. The CDR3 runs to 15 residues. The germline V gene has CDR1 DFQATT and CDR2 SNEGSKA (reference sequence). The CDR3 sequence is CSARDRLLGDSPLHF. The CDR3 DNA reads as TGCAGTGCTAGAGATAGACTGCTGGGAGACTCACCCCTCCACTTT.

This clonotype was counted many times. The genes are TRBV7-2 and TRBJ1-6; D is unresolved. CDR1 is SGHTA and CDR2 is FQGNSA in the germline V gene. Trimming stripped 3 bases from V and 8 bases from J, with 23 bases between. The CDR3 spans 18 residues. The CDR3: CASSLSPQTRWADSPLHF. For the CDR3, the DNA is TGTGCCAGCAGCTTGTCCCCCCAGACAAGATGGGCCGATTCACCCCTCCACTTT. Combining the CDR3 with reference TRBV7-2 and TRBJ1-6 gives the whole variable domain GAGVSQSPSNKVTEKGKDVELRCDPISGHTALYWYRQSLGQGLEFLIYFQGNSAPDKSGLPSDRFSAERTGGSVSTLTIQRTQQEDSAVYLCASSLSPQTRWADSPLHFGNGTRLTVT.

This clonotype was counted at least ten times. V is TRBV7-2 and J is TRBJ1-5, with D unresolved. Germline V CDR1 and CDR2: SGHTA, FQGNSA. V lost 5 bases and J lost 2, with 19 bases in between. The CDR3 consists of 17 residues. The CDR3: CASSPSGSGLGNQPQHF. DNA of the CDR3: TGTGCCAGCAGCCCTAGCGGTTCTGGCTTGGGCAATCAGCCCCAGCATTTT.

This clonotype was seen many times. The CDR3 sequence: CSARWLQGRTDTQYF. The CDR3 DNA follows: TGCAGTGCTAGATGGTTGCAAGGGCGCACAGATACGCAGTATTTT. The rearrangement links TRBV20-1 to TRBJ2-3, with D unresolved. CDR1 is DFQATT and CDR2 is SNEGSKA in the germline V gene (reference sequence). CDR3 length: 15 amino acids. V lost 2 bases to trimming and J lost 1 base, with 13 bases between them.